This record concerns one TCR beta chain sequence. This specimen belongs to a study of blood T cell repertoires in COVID-19. Background on the study: Both acute and convalescent COVID-19 samples were obtained from the United States, Italy and Spain. PBMCs, B-cell-depleted T cells, or T cells were the source of the cDNA or gDNA that made up the material.

Per the original methods: Reference gene primer amplification gave nucleated cell count estimates. Using immunoSEQ multiplex PCR, the repertoire was profiled, and TCRdb retains in-frame clones only, with some absent. V and J calls and clone size are those listed in that table; D and trimming were worked out from the DNA. This sample has 100,000 or so clones; approximately 80% occur once, and the top ten carry around 11%. Trimming removed 3 bases from V and 6 bases from J; junction bases left unmatched: 2. This CDR3 contains 14 residues. Per germline, CDR1 MNHEY and CDR2 SVGEGT. The chain employs TRBV6-2 or TRBV6-3 and TRBJ2-2; 9 nucleotides line up with TRBD2. Source material: peripheral blood. The clonotype comes from a woman in her 70s with active or convalescent COVID-19. CDR3 sequence: CASSYLAGAGELFF. The CDR3 nucleotides read TGTGCCAGCAGTTATTTAGCGGGGGCCGGGGAGCTGTTTTTT.